These 17 T cell receptor beta chains were sequenced from one sample in a study of shared clonotypes between healthy human individuals. In the naive CD8 group, cells lacked CD45RO and were positively selected for CCR7, so terminally differentiated effector memory CD45RA+ cells were left out. Generated by immunoSEQ multiplex PCR, the TCRdb table keeps only in-frame clones and is missing some. This sample has about 610,000 clones; 95% to 97% occur once, and the top ten carry about 0.11%. The material sequenced was naive CD8+ T cells sorted from blood. The receptors derive from a woman aged 25 to 45 in good health.

The genes are TRBV9 and TRBJ2-3; TRBD2 aligns across 7 bases. Germline values: CDR1 SGDLS, CDR2 YYNGEE. This CDR3 is built from 16 residues. The J segment lost 4 bases and the V segment lost 0 bases, leaving 8 bases of the junction unmatched. For the CDR3, the DNA is TGTGCCAGCAGCGTAGTCAGCGGGATCCTCGCAGATACGCAGTATTTT. Protein product: CASSVVSGILADTQYF.

This chain uses TRBV5-5 with TRBJ2-7; D not certain. Germline V gives CDR1 SGHKS, CDR2 YYEKEE (reference sequence). V lost 4 bases and J 0 bases, leaving 11 bases between the germline ends. CDR3 length: 14 residues. The CDR3 region is CASSLYTDSYEQYF. For the CDR3, the DNA is TGTGCCAGCAGCCTATATACCGACTCCTACGAGCAGTACTTC. Variable domain in full (rest from reference TRBV5-5 and TRBJ2-7): DAGVTQSPTHLIKTRGQQVTLRCSPISGHKSVSWYQQVLGQGPQFIFQYYEKEERGRGNFPDRFSARQFPNYSSELNVNALLLGDSALYLCASSLYTDSYEQYFGPGTRLTVT.

The V and J genes are TRBV9 and TRBJ2-1; D gene uncertain. CDR1 and CDR2 from the germline V gene are SGDLS and YYNGEE. This CDR3 is built from 15 residues. V lost 4 bases and J lost 0, with 11 bases in between. The CDR3 nucleotides are TGTGCCAGCAGCATCCACTGGAGCTCCTACAATGAGCAGTTCTTC. Its translation is CASSIHWSSYNEQFF.

The chain combines TRBV2 with TRBJ1-5; no clear D gene. CDR3 length equals 13 residues. Germline values: CDR1 SNHLY, CDR2 FYNNEI. Trimming stripped 3 bases from V and 4 bases from J, with 7 bases between. The CDR3, as DNA: TGTGCCAGCAGTGAGTTGGGGAATCAGCCCCAGCATTTT. The encoded protein is CASSELGNQPQHF.

V and J are TRBV28 and TRBJ2-3; D is perhaps TRBD1 (6 bases). Deletions cut 10 bases from V and 5 bases from J, with 10 bases between. The V gene's germline CDR1 is MDHEN and CDR2 SYDVKM. The CDR3 is 11 residues long. Here the CDR3 DNA reads TGTGCCACACGACAGGAAGATACGCAGTATTTT. Its translation is CATRQEDTQYF.

The chain couples TRBV2 to TRBJ2-3, with D perhaps TRBD2 (7 bases). CDR3 size: 16 residues. With 3 bases removed from V and 6 bases from J, the gap between germline ends came to 19 bases. The germline gives CDR1 SNHLY, CDR2 FYNNEI. The CDR3 DNA reads as TGTGCCAGCAGTGAGGTGCTGGGGGGGGCTAAGGATACGCAGTATTTT. Translation gives CASSEVLGGAKDTQYF.

The chain recombines TRBV27 with TRBJ2-7; D possibly corresponds to TRBD2 (6 bases). The germline CDR1 and CDR2 sequences are MNHEY and SMNVEV (reference sequence). The CDR3 length is 15 residues. Trimming pared 3 bases from V and 2 bases from J, leaving 14 bases between. The CDR3 here is CASSFGSGPPYEQYF. The CDR3 DNA follows: TGTGCCAGCAGTTTTGGTAGCGGACCTCCCTACGAGCAGTACTTC.

The rearrangement uses TRBV7-9 and TRBJ2-1; 11 positions agree with TRBD2. V lost 2 bases to trimming and J lost 3 bases; unmatched junction nucleotides: 12. Looked up from germline, CDR1 is SEHNR and CDR2 is FQNEAQ (reference sequence). This CDR3 spans 19 amino acids. CDR3 loop: CASSLLHHGTSGNYNEQFF. The CDR3 nucleotides are TGTGCCAGCAGCTTACTTCACCATGGGACTAGCGGTAACTACAATGAGCAGTTCTTC.

The chain has TRBV6-4 and TRBJ2-7; TRBD2 agrees at 7 bases. The ends lost 8 bases at V and 4 bases at J; junction bases unmatched: 14. The germline V gene encodes CDR1 MRHNA and CDR2 SNTAGT. CDR3 length equals 15 residues. The CDR3 bases are TGTGCCAGCTTTTGGTCGGGCGGGAGTGTTTACGAGCAGTACTTC. Translated: CASFWSGGSVYEQYF.

In its sample, this clone was seen once. The chain carries TRBV27 and TRBJ2-7, with D possibly called TRBD1 or TRBD2 (5 bases each). Trimming left V 7 bases short and J 5 bases short, with 9 bases between. CDR3 length: 11 residues. CDR1 and CDR2 (germline): MNHEY, SMNVEV (reference sequence). CDR3 bases: TGTGCCAGCACCATGGGGGACGAGCAGTACTTC. Translated: CASTMGDEQYF.

The sample holds one count of this clone. V and J are TRBV5-1 and TRBJ1-3; D uncertain. This CDR3 has 14 amino acids. From germline, CDR1 is SGHRS and CDR2 YFSETQ. Trimming cost V 7 bases and J 0 bases, with 11 bases left between them. The CDR3 sequence is CASPPGRSGNTIYF. CDR3 DNA sequence: TGCGCCAGCCCTCCGGGTCGCTCTGGAAACACCATATATTTT.

The chain couples TRBV7-9 to TRBJ2-7, with a possible D match to TRBD2 (5 bases). This CDR3 contains 15 residues. Trimming removed 5 bases at V and 2 bases at J, with 16 bases between. CDR1 is SEHNR and CDR2 is FQNEAQ in the germline V gene (reference sequence). The CDR3 loop is CASSPPAAGAYEQYF. The CDR3 nucleotides are TGTGCCAGCAGCCCCCCTGCGGCCGGGGCCTACGAGCAGTACTTC.

The CDR3 DNA reads as TGTGCCAGCAGCTCCCCGGGGGAAGGGTCCTACGAGCAGTACTTC. This encodes CASSSPGEGSYEQYF. The chain employs TRBV7-9 and TRBJ2-5; a weak D match, TRBD2 (6 bases). The J call is in doubt because the DNA end fits TRBJ2-7 better. CDR3 length: 15 residues. CDR1 is SEHNR, CDR2 FQNEAQ, per germline (reference sequence).

V is TRBV29-1 and J is TRBJ2-3, with D possibly TRBD2 on 6 matching bases. There are 13 residues in the CDR3. Trimming shortened V by 7 bases and J by 4 bases, and 15 bases separated the two germline ends. Germline V CDR1 and CDR2: SQVTM, ANQGSEA. The CDR3 is CSGGGSGPDTQYF. For the CDR3, the DNA is TGCAGCGGCGGAGGGTCCGGGCCAGATACGCAGTATTTT.

The rearrangement uses TRBV11-2 and TRBJ2-1; 8 nucleotides line up with TRBD2. This CDR3 spans 15 amino acids. Losses at the gene ends were 1 base for V and 5 bases for J; bases not matched to a gene: 4. Germline CDR1 reads SGHAT; CDR2 reads FQNNGV. CDR3 in DNA: TGTGCCAGCAGCTTAGGTTCGGGAGGGCACAATGAGCAGTTCTTC. Translating gives CASSLGSGGHNEQFF.

The rearrangement uses TRBV7-9 and TRBJ2-7; D tentatively fits TRBD1 or TRBD2 (5 bases each). This CDR3 has 14 amino acids. With 8 bases removed from V and 4 bases from J, the gap between germline ends came to 18 bases. Germline assignment: CDR1 SEHNR and CDR2 FQNEAQ (reference sequence). This CDR3 reads CASQAELGGYEQYF. CDR3 DNA: TGTGCCAGCCAAGCGGAACTTGGGGGTTACGAGCAGTACTTC.

For this clone: Within the sample, other DNA sequences also encode this same CDR3. The J gene is TRBJ2-7, the V gene TRBV7-9; the match to TRBD2 covers 12 bases. Germline CDR1 SEHNR, CDR2 FQNEAQ (reference sequence). Trimming removed 4 bases from V and 4 bases from J; junction bases left unmatched: 5. The CDR3 is 15 residues long. CDR3 in amino acids: CASSSPTSGSYEQYF. DNA for the CDR3: TGTGCCAGCAGCTCCCCGACTAGCGGGAGTTACGAGCAGTACTTC. The full variable domain, its missing parts supplied by reference TRBV7-9 and TRBJ2-7, is DTGVSQNPRHKITKRGQNVTFRCDPISEHNRLYWYRQTLGQGPEFLTYFQNEAQLEKSRLLSDRFSAERPKGSFSTLEIQRTEQGDSAMYLCASSSPTSGSYEQYFGPGTRLTVT.